This T cell receptor beta chain was captured by sequencing in a study of OX40 agonist ivuxolimab in advanced cancers. The ends were cut back, 0 bases at V and 8 bases at J, with 14 bases in the middle. The CDR3 is 16 residues long. The germline CDR1 and CDR2 sequences are LGHNA and YNFKEQ. Sequenced by immunoSEQ multiplex PCR; TCRdb stores in-frame clones only, minus some. The table shows 100,000 or so clones, with approximately 90% occurring only once. This TCR was sampled from an adult with an advanced solid tumor such as melanoma, head and neck, liver or kidney cancer. V is TRBV4-2 and J is TRBJ1-6, with a weak D call TRBD1 (5 bases). The sequencing used CD4+ or CD8+ T cells sorted from blood, collected in a trial of the OX40 agonist ivuxolimab. The CDR3 coding sequence is TGTGCCAGCAGCCAAGATGTTGGGGGGAAATATTCACCCCTCCACTTT. This translates into CASSQDVGGKYSPLHF.